The T cell receptor (beta chain) described here comes from a study of T cells in Graves' hyperthyroidism and ophthalmopathy. Across the study: Upon initial diagnosis and before any treatment, peripheral blood was collected.

This clonotype was recorded a few times. The hyperthyroidism patients had all been newly diagnosed, and their disease duration was under 2 months. Their ages ranged from 18 to 65 years. There are 16 residues in the CDR3. Trimming took 1 base from V and 6 from J; bases not matched to a gene: 8. Germline CDR1 MGHRA, CDR2 YSYEKL. TCR beta CDR3 sequences were amplified from RNA transcripts. First-round RT-PCR of the TCR CDR3 relied on the HTBI primer set. From the multiplex PCR reads, TCRdb called clonotypes with MiXCR, one entry per CDR3 protein. The sample shows some 620,000 distinct CDR3 sequences, 16% of them seen only once.

Source material: blood. This sequence originates from a woman aged 25 to 39 with Graves' hyperthyroidism. The gene calls are TRBV4-1 and TRBJ2-3; 9 bases fit TRBD1. Written as DNA, the CDR3 is TGCGCCAGCAGCCAAGCTTTCGGACAGGGGCTGGATACGCAGTATTTT. Its protein is CASSQAFGQGLDTQYF.